The 28 T cell receptor beta chains below come from one sample, sequenced in a study of T cells expressing NK-cell markers. TCRdb reanalyzed the 5' RACE reads, giving one entry per CDR3 protein sequence and no DNA. Here the sample table reports over 200,000 distinct CDR3 sequences. The sample consisted of blood T cells: a sorted CD56 or NKG2C T cell subset, CD4+ or CD8+ T cells, or bulk PBMC T cells (not recorded which). Receptors were obtained from a young man in good health.

The rearrangement uses TRBV4-2 and TRBJ2-1; TCRdb returns TRBD1, unconfirmable since there is no DNA. Germline lookup yields CDR1 LGHNA and CDR2 YNFKEQ. The length of the CDR3 is 15 residues. CDR3 protein: CASSQAGTSTGEQFF.

The J gene is TRBJ2-1, the V gene TRBV12-3 or TRBV12-4; TCRdb gives TRBD1 as the D gene, but with no DNA this cannot be confirmed. The CDR3 extends over 13 amino acids. CDR3 amino acids: CASSLYYGIDQFF.

This chain joins TRBV7-6 and TRBJ2-1. Germline lookup yields CDR1 SGHVS and CDR2 FNYEAQ. The CDR3 contains 15 residues. The CDR3 region is CASSLEGSGYNEQFF.

The chain carries TRBV4-1 and TRBJ2-1; absent DNA, TCRdb's TRBD1 call cannot be checked. Germline CDR1 reads MGHRA; CDR2 reads YSYEKL. The length of the CDR3 is 15 residues. The CDR3 here is CASSQGGTPYNEQFF.

The chain recombines TRBV5-1 with TRBJ2-7; TCRdb's assignment of TRBD1 cannot be checked, as there is no DNA. Germline V gene lookup returns CDR1 SGHRS and CDR2 YFSETQ. This CDR3 is 15 amino acids long. CDR3 residues: CASSPRDRSSYEQYF.

The J gene is TRBJ2-7, the V gene TRBV11-2; the TCRdb call, TRBD2, lacks DNA for checking. The CDR3 runs 18 residues. Germline CDR1 SGHAT, CDR2 FQNNGV. CDR3 in amino acids: CASSLSGLAGGKAYEQYF.

The chain joins TRBV7-8 to TRBJ2-5; absent DNA, TCRdb's TRBD1 call cannot be checked. CDR3 length: 15 residues. Germline V gives CDR1 SGHVS, CDR2 FQNEAQ. This CDR3 reads CASSLVGGSGRAQYF. The complete variable domain, with remaining parts taken from reference TRBV7-8 and TRBJ2-5, reads GAGVSQSPRYKVAKRGQDVALRCDPISGHVSLFWYQQALGQGPEFLTYFQNEAQLDKSGLPSDRFFAERPEGSVSTLKIQRTQQEDSAVYLCASSLVGGSGRAQYFGPGTRLLVL.

The gene calls are TRBV27 and TRBJ1-4; TCRdb selects TRBD1, and the lack of DNA leaves this call unchecked. Per germline, CDR1 MNHEY and CDR2 SMNVEV (reference sequence). CDR3 length equals 17 residues. The CDR3 protein is CASSFSEGFRSLEKLFF. Filled out from reference TRBV27 and TRBJ1-4, the complete variable domain reads EAQVTQNPRYLITVTGKKLTVTCSQNMNHEYMSWYRQDPGLGLRQIYYSMNVEVTDKGDVPEGYKVSRKEKRNFPLILESPSPNQTSLYFCASSFSEGFRSLEKLFFGSGTQLSVL.

The chain recombines TRBV10-3 with TRBJ2-2; the TCRdb D gene call, TRBD1, has no DNA to confirm it. The CDR3 has 15 residues. Germline V lookup: CDR1 ENHRY, CDR2 SYGVKD. The CDR3 region is CAIRAAGGRTGELFF.

This CDR3 is CASSPPVGRMNTEAFF. The chain links TRBV18 to TRBJ1-1. CDR3 length: 16 amino acids. Germline V CDR1 and CDR2: KGHSH, LQKENI. Using reference TRBV18 and TRBJ1-1 for the parts outside the CDR3, the full variable domain is NAGVMQNPRHLVRRRGQEARLRCSPMKGHSHVYWYRQLPEEGLKFMVYLQKENIIDESGMPKERFSAEFPKEGPSILRIQQVVRGDSAAYFCASSPPVGRMNTEAFFGQGTRLTVV.

The chain couples TRBV30 to TRBJ2-3; without DNA, the TCRdb call of TRBD1 cannot be checked. This CDR3 comprises 14 residues. Germline CDR1 and CDR2: GTSNPN and SVGIG (reference sequence). Here the CDR3 reads CARGAGLAPDTQYF.

The chain combines TRBV4-2 with TRBJ2-7; TCRdb's D call, TRBD1, is unchecked because there is no DNA. This CDR3 has 13 residues. In germline, CDR1 is LGHNA, CDR2 YNFKEQ. CDR3 region: CASSRDRGSEQYF.

The chain recombines TRBV7-3 with TRBJ1-1. The CDR3 consists of 13 residues. Germline V gene sequence: CDR1 SGHTA, CDR2 FQGTGA. The CDR3 loop is CASSSNTLNGAFF.

This chain connects TRBV6-5 to TRBJ1-5; TCRdb gives TRBD1 as the D gene, but with no DNA this cannot be confirmed. CDR3 length: 14 amino acids. Looked up from germline, CDR1 is MNHEY and CDR2 is SVGAGI. The CDR3 region is CASSRQGGNQPQHF.

The chain uses TRBV12-3 or TRBV12-4 and TRBJ2-7. This CDR3 contains 13 residues. CDR3 loop: CASSRTSSYEQYF.

V gene TRBV12-3 or TRBV12-4 combines with J gene TRBJ2-3. CDR3 size: 14 residues. CDR3 protein: CASTRSASTDTQYF.

The chain links TRBV11-2 to TRBJ2-3; TCRdb indicates TRBD2, and absent DNA this call remains unverified. Germline loops: CDR1 SGHAT, CDR2 FQNNGV. The CDR3 is 15 residues long. The CDR3 protein is CASSSLFGRTDTQYF. Full variable domain (remainder filled in from reference TRBV11-2 and TRBJ2-3): EAGVAQSPRYKIIEKRQSVAFWCNPISGHATLYWYQQILGQGPKLLIQFQNNGVVDDSQLPKDRFSAERLKGVDSTLKIQPAKLEDSAVYLCASSSLFGRTDTQYFGPGTRLTVL.

This sequence joins TRBV10-3 and TRBJ2-1; as DNA is missing, the TRBD1 call by TCRdb cannot be tested. CDR1 is ENHRY, CDR2 SYGVKD, per germline. This CDR3 contains 12 residues. CDR3 region: CATRDTSNEQFF.

V and J are TRBV15 and TRBJ1-4. CDR1 and CDR2 (germline): LNHNV, YYDKDF (reference sequence). This CDR3 has 14 residues. The CDR3 here is CATRARTTNEKLFF.

This chain joins TRBV6-5 and TRBJ2-2; TCRdb returns TRBD2, unconfirmable since there is no DNA. The length of the CDR3 is 19 residues. From germline, CDR1 is MNHEY and CDR2 SVGAGI. This CDR3 reads CASSYAASGSGANTGELFF.

This chain uses TRBV7-6 with TRBJ2-2; TCRdb calls TRBD1, which cannot be checked without DNA. Germline lookup yields CDR1 SGHVS and CDR2 FNYEAQ. CDR3 length: 15 amino acids. This CDR3 reads CASSPRQAASGELFF.

The chain links TRBV29-1 to TRBJ2-1; TCRdb names TRBD2, which stays unverified in the absence of DNA. The germline CDR1 and CDR2 sequences are SQVTM and ANQGSEA. There are 15 residues in the CDR3. CDR3 amino acids: CSVDGPGLANNEQFF.

The CDR3 region is CASSQEGGVRTGELFF. This rearrangement joins TRBV4-2 to TRBJ2-2; lacking DNA, the TRBD1 call made by TCRdb goes unchecked. The CDR3 consists of 16 residues. The germline V gene encodes CDR1 LGHNA and CDR2 YNFKEQ.

The chain carries TRBV12-3 or TRBV12-4 and TRBJ2-3; TCRdb's assignment of TRBD1 cannot be checked, as there is no DNA. The CDR3 consists of 16 residues. The CDR3 sequence is CASSLDRGRGTDTQYF.

V usage is TRBV4-3 and J usage is TRBJ2-7. The germline gives CDR1 LGHNA, CDR2 YSLEER. The CDR3 is 15 amino acids. The CDR3: CASSQDMGKAYEQYF.

This chain's CDR3 is CASSLTSGQGARSEGYTF. The chain recombines TRBV11-2 with TRBJ1-2; the TRBD1 assignment by TCRdb is unverifiable without DNA. CDR1 and CDR2 from the germline V gene are SGHAT and FQNNGV. This CDR3 is 18 amino acids long.

The chain uses TRBV6-5 and TRBJ1-1; with no DNA, the TCRdb D assignment of TRBD1 cannot be verified. Germline CDR1 is MNHEY and CDR2 is SVGAGI. The CDR3 loop spans 11 amino acids. The CDR3 protein is CASSQTGEAFF.

The rearrangement links TRBV5-6 to TRBJ1-2; the TRBD1 assignment by TCRdb is unverifiable without DNA. Germline assignment: CDR1 SGHDT and CDR2 YYEEEE. This CDR3 is 13 amino acids long. This CDR3 is CASSFGTGDGYTF.